These T cell receptor beta chains were read from a single sample in a study of blood T cell repertoires in COVID-19. Some clones are missing from TCRdb's copy, which holds only in-frame ones; the method was immunoSEQ multiplex PCR. This table has around 190,000 clones, around nine tenths appearing once. The sample taken for sequencing was peripheral blood. These receptors all come from a man over 45 with COVID-19, enrolled during active disease. CDR3s include the opening cysteine and the closing phenylalanine or tryptophan. The D gene is left open where the match is weak. Expanded clones get a size class; other rows say once, few or many, or leave the size out.

>TRBV29-1|NA|NA|TRBJ2-3
CSVRGSITDTQYF
TGCAGCGTGAGGGGGTCTATCACAGATACGCAGTATTTT
>TRBV2|NA|NA|TRBJ2-3
CASSDFQGGDTQYF
TGTGCCAGCAGTGATTTTCAGGGTGGAGATACGCAGTATTTT
>TRBV2|TRBD1|NA|TRBJ1-5
CASRETGQRQNQPQHF
TGTGCCAGCAGGGAGACAGGGCAACGCCAAAATCAGCCCCAGCATTTT
>TRBV7-7|NA|NA|TRBJ2-3
CASSLGGPSTDTQYF
TGTGCCAGCAGCTTAGGGGGCCCTAGCACAGATACGCAGTATTTT
>TRBV18|NA|NA|TRBJ2-1
CASSPLLAEGYNEQFF
TGTGCCAGCTCCCCACTCCTAGCAGAAGGCTACAATGAGCAGTTCTTC
>TRBV2|TRBD1|NA|TRBJ2-7
CASADTGGSYEQYF
TGTGCCAGCGCCGACACAGGGGGCTCCTACGAGCAGTACTTC
>TRBV6-2/TRBV6-3|TRBD1|NA|TRBJ1-1
CASSYSSRGRTEAFF
TGTGCCAGCAGTTACTCGAGCAGGGGGCGTACTGAAGCTTTCTTT
>TRBV11-2|TRBD2|NA|TRBJ2-7
CASSSSSGSSYEQYF
TGTGCCAGCAGCTCTAGTAGCGGGAGCTCCTACGAGCAGTACTTC
>TRBV29-1|TRBD1|NA|TRBJ1-2
CSVAAGGNYGYTF
TGCAGCGTTGCGGCAGGGGGCAACTATGGCTACACCTTC
>TRBV4-3|TRBD1|NA|TRBJ2-2
CASSQGTGAWTGELFF
TGCGCCAGCAGCCAAGGGACAGGGGCGTGGACCGGGGAGCTGTTTTTT
>TRBV11-2|NA|NA|TRBJ2-3
CASGPSGADTQYF
TGTGCCAGCGGCCCTTCAGGGGCAGATACGCAGTATTTT
>TRBV19|NA|few|TRBJ2-3
CASSIEPQGISTDTQYF
TGTGCCAGTAGTATAGAACCACAGGGAATTAGCACAGATACGCAGTATTTT
>TRBV14|NA|NA|TRBJ2-7
CASSHPDKHPQYF
TGTGCCAGCAGCCATCCCGATAAACACCCCCAGTACTTC
>TRBV5-1|TRBD1|NA|TRBJ2-7
CASSGDRVAYEQYF
TGCGCCAGCAGCGGCGACAGGGTGGCCTACGAGCAGTACTTC
>TRBV2|TRBD2|NA|TRBJ2-7
CASSVRLAGADEQYF
TGTGCCAGCAGTGTTAGGCTAGCGGGAGCGGACGAGCAGTACTTC
>TRBV27|NA|NA|TRBJ1-5
CASSLFASSGVSNQPQHF
TGTGCCAGCAGTTTATTCGCCTCTAGCGGGGTGAGCAATCAGCCCCAGCATTTT
>TRBV7-2|TRBD1|NA|TRBJ1-5
CASSWTGVQPQHF
TGTGCCAGCAGTTGGACAGGGGTTCAGCCCCAGCATTTT
>TRBV27|NA|NA|TRBJ2-7
CASSLSRGRGEQYF
TGTGCCAGCAGTTTATCGCGCGGTAGGGGCGAGCAGTACTTC
>TRBV4-3|NA|NA|TRBJ1-2
CASSLQRVRGVNYGYTF
TGCGCCAGCAGCCTCCAGCGGGTTCGGGGGGTTAACTATGGCTACACCTTC
>TRBV5-6|TRBD1|NA|TRBJ1-2
CASSFRDRRNYGYTF
TGTGCCAGCAGCTTCCGGGACAGGCGAAACTATGGCTACACCTTC
>TRBV6-1|NA|NA|TRBJ1-5
CASSEEQGSMKPQHF
TGTGCCAGCAGTGAAGAGCAGGGGTCAATGAAACCCCAGCATTTT
>TRBV7-8|TRBD1|NA|TRBJ2-7
CASSFGQGGTYEQYF
TGTGCCAGCAGCTTTGGACAGGGGGGTACCTACGAGCAGTACTTC
>TRBV29-1|NA|NA|TRBJ2-7
CSVGQGRNEQYF
TGCAGCGTTGGCCAGGGAAGAAACGAGCAGTACTTC
>TRBV6-5|NA|NA|TRBJ2-7
CASSYSTGLPYEQYF
TGTGCCAGCAGTTACTCCACAGGGTTACCCTACGAGCAGTACTTC
>TRBV7-8|NA|NA|TRBJ1-5
CASSAVGGYSNQPQHF
TGTGCCAGCAGCGCAGTCGGGGGATATAGCAATCAGCCCCAGCATTTT
>TRBV30|NA|NA|TRBJ2-7
CAWSYSSYEQYF
TGTGCCTGGAGTTACAGCTCCTACGAGCAGTACTTC
>TRBV20-1|NA|NA|TRBJ1-3
CSASRGSGNTIYF
TGCAGTGCTAGTCGGGGATCTGGAAACACCATATATTTT
>TRBV13|NA|NA|TRBJ1-1
CASSIGSGTEAFF
TGTGCCAGCAGTATCGGTTCCGGCACTGAAGCTTTCTTT
>TRBV11-2|NA|NA|TRBJ2-2
CASRRSTGELFF
TGTGCCAGCAGGCGGAGCACCGGGGAGCTGTTTTTT
>TRBV7-6|TRBD1|NA|TRBJ2-7
CASSLVAKGASPYEQYF
TGTGCCAGCAGCTTAGTGGCGAAGGGGGCCTCCCCCTACGAGCAGTACTTC
>TRBV6-6|NA|NA|TRBJ1-3
CASSNPDSSGNTIYF
TGTGCCAGCAGTAACCCGGACAGCTCTGGAAACACCATATATTTT
>TRBV20-1|NA|NA|TRBJ1-6
CSASLPGDSPLHF
TGCAGTGCTAGTCTTCCGGGGGATTCACCCCTCCACTTT
>TRBV30|TRBD1|NA|TRBJ1-1
CAWHRGRIVDTEAFF
TGTGCCTGGCACAGGGGGCGCATTGTGGACACTGAAGCTTTCTTT
>TRBV5-1|TRBD2|once|TRBJ2-2
CASSPDSGLAGNTGELFF
TGCGCCAGCAGTCCCGATTCCGGACTAGCGGGAAACACCGGGGAGCTGTTTTTT
>TRBV7-3|NA|NA|TRBJ2-3
CASSSPGGGGDTDTQYF
TGTGCCAGCAGCTCCCCCGGCGGCGGAGGGGACACAGATACGCAGTATTTT
>TRBV6-5|NA|few|TRBJ1-2
CASSPDIGQHYGYTF
TGTGCCAGCAGCCCGGACATCGGACAGCACTATGGCTACACCTTC
>TRBV10-3|TRBD2|NA|TRBJ2-7
CAISDRRGNYEQYF
TGTGCCATCAGTGACAGGCGGGGGAACTACGAGCAGTACTTC
>TRBV4-2|TRBD1|once|TRBJ1-1
CASSHSDRVTEAFF
TGTGCCAGCAGCCATTCAGACAGGGTGACTGAAGCTTTCTTT
>TRBV5-4|TRBD1|NA|TRBJ1-4
CASSTNPPTGATNEKLFF
TGTGCCAGCAGCACCAACCCCCCAACAGGGGCAACTAATGAAAAACTGTTTTTT
>TRBV6-5|TRBD1|NA|TRBJ1-1
CASSYRPTGVRTEAFF
TGTGCCAGCAGTTACAGGCCGACAGGGGTGAGGACTGAAGCTTTCTTT
>TRBV20-1|NA|NA|TRBJ2-3
CSASFSGSTDTQYF
TGCAGTGCTAGTTTCAGCGGGAGCACAGATACGCAGTATTTT
>TRBV6-5|NA|NA|TRBJ2-1
CASRLTKSSYNEQFF
TGTGCCAGCAGACTAACTAAGAGCTCCTACAATGAGCAGTTCTTC
>TRBV4-3|TRBD2|NA|TRBJ2-7
CASSQGTSGTYEQYF
TGCGCCAGCAGCCAAGGGACTAGCGGGACCTACGAGCAGTACTTC
>TRBV25-1|TRBD1|NA|TRBJ1-2
CASSESSPTGRHGYTF
TGTGCCAGCAGTGAATCATCCCCGACAGGGAGGCATGGCTACACCTTC